These T cell receptor beta chains were read from a single sample in a study of metastatic and nonmetastatic thyroid tumors. TCRdb reanalyzed the PCR reads with MiXCR. The repertoire includes 15,000 to 20,000 clones, about 24% of them detected once, and 7.5% sits in the top ten. Sequencing input: adjacent normal tissue. The receptors derive from a female donor with papillary thyroid cancer or a benign thyroid nodule (not recorded which). Some clones in this sample may be carry-over from other donors' samples. CDR3s include the opening cysteine and the closing phenylalanine or tryptophan. The D gene is left open where the match is weak. Where a row states a size, it is once, few, many or the class of an expanded clone; other rows omit it.

clone_size	d_call	v_call	cdr3_length	j_call	cdr3_nt	cdr3_aa
few	TRBD1	TRBV28	14	TRBJ2-1	TGTGCCAGCATCCCCGGGACAGGGGGCAATCAGCAGTTCTTC	CASIPGTGGNQQFF
medium-sized	TRBD2	TRBV2	16	TRBJ2-1	TGTGCCAGCAGCTGGACTAGCGGGAGTGCCTACAATGAGCAGTTCTTC	CASSWTSGSAYNEQFF
few	TRBD2	TRBV6-2/TRBV6-3	19	TRBJ2-1	TGTGCCAGCAGTTCTCCAACCCAATTGACTAGCGGGTGGGAAGTGGAGCAGTTCTTC	CASSSPTQLTSGWEVEQFF
few	-	TRBV6-2/TRBV6-3	17	TRBJ2-4	TGTGCCAGCAGTTACTCCTACTCGGGACTAGCCAAAAACATTCAGTACTTC	CASSYSYSGLAKNIQYF
medium-sized	-	TRBV7-3	14	TRBJ1-2	TGTGCCAGCAGCTTAGGAGCAGCGAACTATGGCTACACCTTC	CASSLGAANYGYTF
many	-	TRBV5-5	13	TRBJ2-7	TGTGCCAGCAGCTCAGGGAGCTCCTACGAGCAGTACTTC	CASSSGSSYEQYF
-	-	TRBV20-1	17	TRBJ1-1	TGCAGTGCTAGAGATGGTGGCCACCCATTCGTGAACACTGAATCTTTCTTT	CSARDGGHPFVNTESFF
-	-	TRBV29-1	13	TRBJ2-1	TGCAGCGCCTTAGCAGCCGGCTACAATGAGCAGTTCTTC	CSALAAGYNEQFF
few	-	TRBV12-3/TRBV12-4	12	TRBJ1-6	TGTGCCAGCAGTCCCCGGGATTCACCCCTCCACTTT	CASSPRDSPLHF
-	-	TRBV2	15	TRBJ1-5	TGTGCCAGCAGTGTAACTGACATGGGCAATCAGCCCCAGCATTTT	CASSVTDMGNQPQHF
-	TRBD1	TRBV12-3/TRBV12-4	14	TRBJ2-1	TGTGCCAGCACCCCCGGGACAGGGTCGGGTGAGCAGTTCTTC	CASTPGTGSGEQFF
many	-	TRBV7-3	19	TRBJ2-1	TGTGCCAGCAGCTTTATGGGACAGGGGGGTAGCGGGAGGTACAATGAGCAGTTCTTC	CASSFMGQGGSGRYNEQFF
-	TRBD1	TRBV7-8	16	TRBJ1-1	TGTGCCAGCAGTTTATGGGCCGGACAGGCGCGGACTGAAGCTTTCTTT	CASSLWAGQARTEAFF
few	-	TRBV28	17	TRBJ1-3	TGTGCCAGCAGTTTTAGAGGGGGGCCGTACTCTGGAAACACCATATATTTT	CASSFRGGPYSGNTIYF
-	-	TRBV7-8	14	TRBJ1-6	TGTGCCAGACCGCCGGGAGGGGTATGGGCACCCCTCCACTTT	CARPPGGVWAPLHF
-	TRBD2	TRBV20-1	16	TRBJ2-1	TGCAGTGCTAGAGAGGGTAGCGGGACTGAAGGCCATGAGCAGTTCTTC	CSAREGSGTEGHEQFF
-	-	TRBV2	16	TRBJ1-6	TGTGCCAGCAGGCAACGGGACACCTACTTCAATTCACCCCTCCACTTT	CASRQRDTYFNSPLHF
many	TRBD2	TRBV11-2	15	TRBJ2-5	TGTGCCAGCAGCCAACCGGGAGGGCCGAGGGAGACCCAGTACTTC	CASSQPGGPRETQYF
medium-sized	-	TRBV15	16	TRBJ2-7	TGTGCCACCAGCAGAGATCTCCCTACGGGCTCCTACGAGCAGTACTTC	CATSRDLPTGSYEQYF
many	-	TRBV5-1	13	TRBJ1-1	TGCGCCAGCAGCATTGGGCGGAACACTGAAGCTTTCTTT	CASSIGRNTEAFF
medium-sized	TRBD1	TRBV27	13	TRBJ1-2	TGTGCCAGCAGACGGGACAGTAACTATGGCTACACCTTC	CASRRDSNYGYTF
few	-	TRBV28	16	TRBJ1-1	TGTGCAAGCTCCCGAAACGGAAAGGCGCAGAACACTGAAGCTTTCTTT	CASSRNGKAQNTEAFF
-	TRBD2	TRBV9	15	TRBJ2-1	TGTGCCAGTAGCGAGGGAGGGCGCCTGTACAATGAGCAGTTCTTC	CASSEGGRLYNEQFF
medium-sized	TRBD1	TRBV6-1	13	TRBJ1-2	TGTGCCAGCAGTGGGGACAGTTGGAATGGCTACACCTTC	CASSGDSWNGYTF
medium-sized	TRBD1	TRBV20-1	14	TRBJ1-1	TGCAGTGCTAGCAGGGGGGGTCCTGGGGCTGAAGCTTTCTTT	CSASRGGPGAEAFF
many	TRBD1	TRBV11-2	13	TRBJ2-2	TGTGCCAGCAGCCCCGACAGGGCCGGGGAGCTGTTTTTT	CASSPDRAGELFF
-	-	TRBV20-1	13	TRBJ2-1	TGCAGTGCTAGGATCGGTAGGGTTGATGAGCAGCTCTTC	CSARIGRVDEQLF
many	TRBD2	TRBV18	17	TRBJ2-2	TGTGCCAGCTCACCCCTACTAGCGGGATACGACACCGGGGAGCTGTTTTTT	CASSPLLAGYDTGELFF
many	-	TRBV7-8	15	TRBJ1-5	TGTGCCAGCAGCTTATATCCGGGCAGCAATCAGCCCCAGCATTTT	CASSLYPGSNQPQHF
medium-sized	TRBD2	TRBV27	14	TRBJ2-7	TGTGCCAGCAGTTGGACTAGCGGGAGAGGCGAGCAGTACTTC	CASSWTSGRGEQYF
many	TRBD1	TRBV4-2	17	TRBJ2-2	TGTGCCAGCAGCCAAAGGGTGGGACAGGGACACACCGGGGAGCTGTTTTTT	CASSQRVGQGHTGELFF
many	TRBD1	TRBV19	15	TRBJ1-5	TGTGCCAGTAGTACCTGGGACAGCTACAATCAGCCCCAGCATTTT	CASSTWDSYNQPQHF
many	-	TRBV18	14	TRBJ2-3	TGTGCCAGCTCACCAGTTGTTAGCACAGATACGCAGTATTTT	CASSPVVSTDTQYF
once	-	TRBV5-4	14	TRBJ2-7	TGTGCCAGCAGCTACTCCCCGGTCGGCTACGAGCAGTACTTC	CASSYSPVGYEQYF
many	TRBD2	TRBV20-1	16	TRBJ2-5	TGCAGTGCTATTACCCAACTAGCGGGAGATGTGGAGACCCAGTACTTC	CSAITQLAGDVETQYF
-	-	TRBV7-6	13	TRBJ2-3	TGTGCCAGCAGCTTAGAAGGTCCAGATACGCAGTATTTT	CASSLEGPDTQYF
many	TRBD1	TRBV19	17	TRBJ1-5	TGTGCCAGTAGCAGGGGGGGAGGGTACGTTAGCAATCAGCCCCAGCATTTT	CASSRGGGYVSNQPQHF
many	-	TRBV5-1	14	TRBJ2-4	TGCGCCAGCAGCGCCTCTGGGGGGGCGAACATTCAGTACTTC	CASSASGGANIQYF
many	-	TRBV3-1	14	TRBJ1-1	TGTGCCAGCAGCCAAGGGGGCTCGTACACTGAAGCTTTCTTT	CASSQGGSYTEAFF
many	-	TRBV4-1	10	TRBJ2-5	TGCGCCAGCAGCCAAGAGACCCAGTACTTC	CASSQETQYF
medium-sized	TRBD1	TRBV28	13	TRBJ1-2	TGTGCCAGCAGTTCGACAGGGACGGTAGGCTACACCTTC	CASSSTGTVGYTF